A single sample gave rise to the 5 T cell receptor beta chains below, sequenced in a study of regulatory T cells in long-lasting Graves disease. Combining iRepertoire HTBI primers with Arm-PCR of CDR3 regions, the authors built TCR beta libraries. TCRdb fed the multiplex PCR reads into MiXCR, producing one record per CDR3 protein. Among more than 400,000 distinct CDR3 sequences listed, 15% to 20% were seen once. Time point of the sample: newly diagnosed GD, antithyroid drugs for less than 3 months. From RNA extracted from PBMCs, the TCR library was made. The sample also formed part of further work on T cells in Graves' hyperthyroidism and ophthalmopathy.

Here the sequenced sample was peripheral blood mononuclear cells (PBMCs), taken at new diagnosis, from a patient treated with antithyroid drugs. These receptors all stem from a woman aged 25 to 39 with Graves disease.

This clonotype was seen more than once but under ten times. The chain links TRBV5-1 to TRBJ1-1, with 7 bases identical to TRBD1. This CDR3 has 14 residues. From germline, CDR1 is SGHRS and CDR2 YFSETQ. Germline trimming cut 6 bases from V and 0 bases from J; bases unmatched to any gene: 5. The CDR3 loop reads CASTYQGVNTEAFF. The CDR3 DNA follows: TGCGCCAGCACCTATCAGGGGGTGAACACTGAAGCTTTCTTT.

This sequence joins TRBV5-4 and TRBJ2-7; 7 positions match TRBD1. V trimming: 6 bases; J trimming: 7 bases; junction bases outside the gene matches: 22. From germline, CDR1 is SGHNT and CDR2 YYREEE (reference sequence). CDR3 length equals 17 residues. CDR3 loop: CASKTLQGLSSYNEQYF. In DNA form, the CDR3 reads TGTGCCAGCAAGACGTTACAGGGGCTGAGCTCCTACAATGAGCAGTACTTC.

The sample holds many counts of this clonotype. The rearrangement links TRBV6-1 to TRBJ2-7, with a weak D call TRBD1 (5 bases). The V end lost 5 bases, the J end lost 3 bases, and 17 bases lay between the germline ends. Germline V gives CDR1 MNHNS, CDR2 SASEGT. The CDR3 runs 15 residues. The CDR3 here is CASSPETDPFYEQYF. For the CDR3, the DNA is TGTGCCAGCAGTCCTGAGACAGACCCTTTCTACGAGCAGTACTTC.

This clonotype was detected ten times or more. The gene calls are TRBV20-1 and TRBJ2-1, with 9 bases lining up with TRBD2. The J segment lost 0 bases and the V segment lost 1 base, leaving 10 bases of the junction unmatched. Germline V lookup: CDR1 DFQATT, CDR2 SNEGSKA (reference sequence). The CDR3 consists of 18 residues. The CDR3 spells CSARARSGRVGSYNEQFF. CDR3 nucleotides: TGCAGTGCTAGAGCACGTAGCGGGAGAGTCGGCTCCTACAATGAGCAGTTCTTC.

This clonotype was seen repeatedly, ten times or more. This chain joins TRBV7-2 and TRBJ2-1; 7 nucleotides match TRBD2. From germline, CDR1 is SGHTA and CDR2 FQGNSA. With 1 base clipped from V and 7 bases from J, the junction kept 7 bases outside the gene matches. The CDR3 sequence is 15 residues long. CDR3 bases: TGTGCCAGCAGCTTAGTAACGGGAGGTCAGAATGAGCAGTTCTTC. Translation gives CASSLVTGGQNEQFF.